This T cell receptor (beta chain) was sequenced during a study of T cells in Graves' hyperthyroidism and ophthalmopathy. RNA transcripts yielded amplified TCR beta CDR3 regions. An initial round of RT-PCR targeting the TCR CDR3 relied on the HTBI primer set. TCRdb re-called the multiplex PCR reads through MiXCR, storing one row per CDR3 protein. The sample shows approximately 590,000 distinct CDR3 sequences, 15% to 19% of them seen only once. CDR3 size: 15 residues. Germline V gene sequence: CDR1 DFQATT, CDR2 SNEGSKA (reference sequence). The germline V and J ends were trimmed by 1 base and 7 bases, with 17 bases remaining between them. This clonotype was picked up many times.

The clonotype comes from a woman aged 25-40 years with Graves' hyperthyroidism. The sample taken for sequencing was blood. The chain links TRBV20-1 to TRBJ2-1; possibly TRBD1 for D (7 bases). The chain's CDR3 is CSARGARSGGNEQFF. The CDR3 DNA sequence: TGCAGTGCTAGAGGGGCAAGGTCAGGGGGGAATGAGCAGTTCTTC.